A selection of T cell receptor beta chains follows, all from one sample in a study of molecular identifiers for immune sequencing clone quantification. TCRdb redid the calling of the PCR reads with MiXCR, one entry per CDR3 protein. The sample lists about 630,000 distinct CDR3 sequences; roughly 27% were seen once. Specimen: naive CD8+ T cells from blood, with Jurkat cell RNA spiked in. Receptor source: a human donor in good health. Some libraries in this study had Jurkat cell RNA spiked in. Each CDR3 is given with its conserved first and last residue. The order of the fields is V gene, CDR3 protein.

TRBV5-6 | CATSGNSQETQYF
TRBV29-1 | CSVAGIGYEQYF
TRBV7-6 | CASSTTPGGQFHNEQFF
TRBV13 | CASSASGTIYNEQFF
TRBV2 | CACTMGLAGWNEQFF
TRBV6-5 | CAIHSGTEAFF
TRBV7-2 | CASSLELASTNEKLFF
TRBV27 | CASRTGGAALYEQYF
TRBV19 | CASSIDGLTANYGYTF
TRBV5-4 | CASSWGPSDEQYF
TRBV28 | CASSWTGYTEAFF
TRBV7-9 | CASSIGTDLPLGNQPQHF
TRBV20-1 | CSARVSAGYSYEQYF
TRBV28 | CASNPSGLLNQPQHF
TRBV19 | CASSITSGRAYNEQFF
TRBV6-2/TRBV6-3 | CASRTDWGNTEAFF
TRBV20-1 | CSARDPPGAEAFF
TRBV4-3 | CASSQFRGTEAFF
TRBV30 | CAWSVWGSEASF
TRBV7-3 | CASSFGTSGKVTQYF
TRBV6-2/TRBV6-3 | CASSYPGMDTEAFF
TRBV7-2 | CPSSLEGAGGGAKNIQYF
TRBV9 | CASSGMGLAGGQTQYF